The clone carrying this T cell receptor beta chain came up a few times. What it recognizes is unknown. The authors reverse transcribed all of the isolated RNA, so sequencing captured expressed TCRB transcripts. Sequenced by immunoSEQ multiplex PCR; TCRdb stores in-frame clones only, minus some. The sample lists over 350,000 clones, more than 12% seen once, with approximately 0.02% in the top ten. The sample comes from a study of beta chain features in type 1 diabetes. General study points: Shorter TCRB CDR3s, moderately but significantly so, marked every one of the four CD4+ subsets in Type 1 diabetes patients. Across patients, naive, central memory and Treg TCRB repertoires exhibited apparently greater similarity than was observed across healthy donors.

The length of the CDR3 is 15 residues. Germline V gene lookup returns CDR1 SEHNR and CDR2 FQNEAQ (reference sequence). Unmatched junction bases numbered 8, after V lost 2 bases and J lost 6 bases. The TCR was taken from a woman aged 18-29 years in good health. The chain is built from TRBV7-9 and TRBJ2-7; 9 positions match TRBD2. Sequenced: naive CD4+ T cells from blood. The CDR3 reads CASSLRVAGEREQYF. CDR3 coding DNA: TGTGCCAGCAGCTTAAGGGTAGCGGGAGAGCGCGAGCAGTACTTC.